This T cell receptor beta chain originates from a study of Ad26.COV2.S vaccination and SARS-CoV-2 variants. Turning to the study itself: COV1001, an Ad26.COV2.S trial, supplied this vaccine-arm donor.

Regarding this clone: Its antigen is not known.

Study-level points and caveats: Analyses of TCR breadth and depth may have underestimated total T cell responses. Participants given vaccine showed non-spike TCR breadth similar to that of placebo recipients.

Treatment of the sample: around 19 received Ad26.COV2.S at low or high dose, single or two shots; about 5 received placebo; per-sample allocation not given. It was on day 63 after the first vaccine or placebo injection that samples were taken. A Boston adult aged 18-55 years was the donor. V shed 2 bases and J 4 bases; nucleotides not matched to a gene: 5. The CDR3 is 14 residues long. Germline loops: CDR1 KGHSH, CDR2 LQKENI. TCRdb's table, derived via immunoSEQ multiplex PCR, lists solely in-frame clones and lacks some. The sample shows more than 350,000 clones, around 90% of them seen only once. This sample comprised peripheral blood, obtained in a trial of Ad26.COV2.S vaccine versus placebo. The chain joins TRBV18 to TRBJ2-7, with 7 bases lining up with TRBD1. The receptor was derived from a person aged 18-65 years who received the Ad26.COV2.S COVID-19 vaccine or a placebo. The CDR3 here is CASSPGTELYEQYF. The CDR3 DNA is TGTGCCAGCTCACCAGGGACAGAACTTTACGAGCAGTACTTC.